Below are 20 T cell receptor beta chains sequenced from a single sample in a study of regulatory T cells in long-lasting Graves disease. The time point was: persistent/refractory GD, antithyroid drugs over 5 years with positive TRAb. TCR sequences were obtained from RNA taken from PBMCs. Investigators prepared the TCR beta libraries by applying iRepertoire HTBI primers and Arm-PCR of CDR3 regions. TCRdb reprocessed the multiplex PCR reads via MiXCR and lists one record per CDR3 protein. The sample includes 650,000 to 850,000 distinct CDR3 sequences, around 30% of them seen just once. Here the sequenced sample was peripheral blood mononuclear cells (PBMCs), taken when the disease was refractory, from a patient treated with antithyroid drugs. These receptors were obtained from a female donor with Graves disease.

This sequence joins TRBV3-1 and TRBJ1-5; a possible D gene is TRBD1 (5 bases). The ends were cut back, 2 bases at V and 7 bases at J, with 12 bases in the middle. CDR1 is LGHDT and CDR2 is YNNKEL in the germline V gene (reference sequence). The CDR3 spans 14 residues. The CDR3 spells CASSQPGRGQPQHF. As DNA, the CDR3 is TGTGCCAGCAGCCAACCAGGGCGAGGACAGCCCCAGCATTTT.

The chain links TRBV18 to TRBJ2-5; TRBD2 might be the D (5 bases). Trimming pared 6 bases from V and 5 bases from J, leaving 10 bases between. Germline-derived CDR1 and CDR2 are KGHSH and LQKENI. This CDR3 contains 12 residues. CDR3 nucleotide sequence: TGTGCCAGCTCCCTCGGGATGGAGACCCAGTACTTC. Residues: CASSLGMETQYF.

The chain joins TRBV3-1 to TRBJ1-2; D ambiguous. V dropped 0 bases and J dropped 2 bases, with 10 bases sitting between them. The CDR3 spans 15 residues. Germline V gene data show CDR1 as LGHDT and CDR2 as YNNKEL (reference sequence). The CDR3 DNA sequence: TGTGCCAGCAGCCAAGATGGAGGGCCCAACTATGGCTACACCTTC. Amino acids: CASSQDGGPNYGYTF.

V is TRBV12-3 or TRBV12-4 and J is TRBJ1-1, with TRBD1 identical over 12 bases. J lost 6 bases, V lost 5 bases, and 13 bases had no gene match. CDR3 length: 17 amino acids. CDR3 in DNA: TGTGCCAGCAGTCTCCGGGACAGGGGGCGCGTTCGGGCTGAAGCTTTCTTT. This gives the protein CASSLRDRGRVRAEAFF.

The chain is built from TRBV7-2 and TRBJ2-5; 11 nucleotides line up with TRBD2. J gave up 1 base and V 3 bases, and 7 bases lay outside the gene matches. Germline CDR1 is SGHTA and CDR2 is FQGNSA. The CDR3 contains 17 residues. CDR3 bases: TGTGCCAGCAGCTTGGGTCGGACTAGCGGGTTCCAAGAGACCCAGTACTTC. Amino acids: CASSLGRTSGFQETQYF. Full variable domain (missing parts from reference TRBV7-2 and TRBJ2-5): GAGVSQSPSNKVTEKGKDVELRCDPISGHTALYWYRQSLGQGLEFLIYFQGNSAPDKSGLPSDRFSAERTGGSVSTLTIQRTQQEDSAVYLCASSLGRTSGFQETQYFGPGTRLLVL.

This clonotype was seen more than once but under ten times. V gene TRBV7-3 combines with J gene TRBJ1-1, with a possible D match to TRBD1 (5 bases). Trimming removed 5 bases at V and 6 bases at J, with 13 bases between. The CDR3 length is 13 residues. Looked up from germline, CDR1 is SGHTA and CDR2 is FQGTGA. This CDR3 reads CASSLRDGSEAFF. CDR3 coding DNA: TGTGCCAGCAGCCTTAGGGACGGATCTGAAGCTTTCTTT.

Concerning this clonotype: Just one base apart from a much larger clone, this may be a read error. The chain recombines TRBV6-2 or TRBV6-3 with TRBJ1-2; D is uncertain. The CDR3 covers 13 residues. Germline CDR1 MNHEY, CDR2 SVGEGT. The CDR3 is CAGSFDENYGYTF. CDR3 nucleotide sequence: TGTGCCGGCAGCTTCGACGAAAACTATGGCTACACCTTC.

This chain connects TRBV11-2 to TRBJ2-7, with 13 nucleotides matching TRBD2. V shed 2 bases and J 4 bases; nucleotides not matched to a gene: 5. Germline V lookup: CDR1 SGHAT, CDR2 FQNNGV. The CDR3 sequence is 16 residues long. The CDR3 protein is CASSLIGTSGKYEQYF. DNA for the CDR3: TGTGCCAGCAGCTTAATTGGGACTAGCGGGAAATACGAGCAGTACTTC.

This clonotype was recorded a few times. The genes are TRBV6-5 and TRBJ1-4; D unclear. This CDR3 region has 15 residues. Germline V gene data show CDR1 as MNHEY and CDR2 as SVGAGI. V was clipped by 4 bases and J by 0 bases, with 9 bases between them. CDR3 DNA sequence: TGTGCCAGCAGTTCCTCCGGAACAACTAATGAAAAACTGTTTTTT. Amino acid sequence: CASSSSGTTNEKLFF.

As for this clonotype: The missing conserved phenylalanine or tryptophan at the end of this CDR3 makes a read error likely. The CDR3 protein is CASSEAPEQYL. The CDR3 coding sequence is TGTGCCAGCAGTGAAGCGCCGGAGCAGTACCTC. The chain employs TRBV2 and TRBJ2-7; D not certain. V gave up 0 bases and J gave up 7 bases, with 4 bases separating them. Germline values: CDR1 SNHLY, CDR2 FYNNEI. The CDR3 consists of 11 residues.

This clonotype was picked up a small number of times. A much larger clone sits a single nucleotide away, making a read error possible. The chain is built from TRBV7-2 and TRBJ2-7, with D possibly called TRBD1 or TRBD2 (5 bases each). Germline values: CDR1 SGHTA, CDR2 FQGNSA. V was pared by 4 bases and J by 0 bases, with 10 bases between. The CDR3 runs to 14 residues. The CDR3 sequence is CASSWDPSSYEQYF. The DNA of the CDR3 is TGTGCCAGCAGCTGGGACCCGAGCTCCTACGAGCAGTACTTC.

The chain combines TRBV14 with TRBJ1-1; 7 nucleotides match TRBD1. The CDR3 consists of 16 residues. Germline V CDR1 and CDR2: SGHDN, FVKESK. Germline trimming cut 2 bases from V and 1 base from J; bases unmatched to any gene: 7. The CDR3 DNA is TGTGCCAGCAGCCAAAGAGGGGGACAGCCGAACACTGAAGCTTTCTTT. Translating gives CASSQRGGQPNTEAFF.

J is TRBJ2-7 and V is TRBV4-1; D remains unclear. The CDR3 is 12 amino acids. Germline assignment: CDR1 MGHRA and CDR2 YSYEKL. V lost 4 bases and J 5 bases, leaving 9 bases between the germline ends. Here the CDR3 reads CASSRNLDEQYF. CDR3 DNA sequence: TGCGCCAGCAGCCGCAATTTGGACGAGCAGTACTTC.

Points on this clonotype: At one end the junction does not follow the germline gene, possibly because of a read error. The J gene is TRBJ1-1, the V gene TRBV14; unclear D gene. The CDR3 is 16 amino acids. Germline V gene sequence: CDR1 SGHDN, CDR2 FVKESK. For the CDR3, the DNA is TGTGCCAGCAGCCAAGAGTTGGAGTTAGAAAACACTAAAGCTTTCTTT. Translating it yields CASSQELELENTKAFF.

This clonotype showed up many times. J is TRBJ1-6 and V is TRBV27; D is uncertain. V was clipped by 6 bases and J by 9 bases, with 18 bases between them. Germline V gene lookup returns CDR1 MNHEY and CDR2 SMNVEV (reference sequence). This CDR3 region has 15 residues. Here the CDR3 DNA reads TGTGCCAGCAGCCATGGCGGGGTAGCGGCTTCACCCCTCCACTTT. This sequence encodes CASSHGGVAASPLHF.

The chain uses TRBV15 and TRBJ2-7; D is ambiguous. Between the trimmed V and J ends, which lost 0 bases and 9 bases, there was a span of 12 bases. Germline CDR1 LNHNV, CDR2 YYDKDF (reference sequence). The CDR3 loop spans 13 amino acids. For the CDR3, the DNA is TGTGCCACCAGCAGAGATTCCCCTAGGGTGCAGTACTTC. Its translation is CATSRDSPRVQYF.

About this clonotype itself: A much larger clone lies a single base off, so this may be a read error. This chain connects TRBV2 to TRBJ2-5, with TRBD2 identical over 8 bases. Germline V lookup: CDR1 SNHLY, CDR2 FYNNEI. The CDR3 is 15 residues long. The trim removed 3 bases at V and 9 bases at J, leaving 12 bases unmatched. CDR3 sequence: CASSEFSGTSVAQYF. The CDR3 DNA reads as TGTGCCAGCAGTGAGTTTAGCGGGACCTCAGTGGCCCAGTACTTC.

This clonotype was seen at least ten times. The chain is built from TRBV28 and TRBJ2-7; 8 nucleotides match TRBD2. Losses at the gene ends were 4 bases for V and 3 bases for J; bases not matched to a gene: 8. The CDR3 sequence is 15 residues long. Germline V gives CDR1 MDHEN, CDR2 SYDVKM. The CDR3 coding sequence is TGTGCCAGCAGTTCCAGCGGGAGTTTTAGCTACGAGCAGTACTTC. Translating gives CASSSSGSFSYEQYF.

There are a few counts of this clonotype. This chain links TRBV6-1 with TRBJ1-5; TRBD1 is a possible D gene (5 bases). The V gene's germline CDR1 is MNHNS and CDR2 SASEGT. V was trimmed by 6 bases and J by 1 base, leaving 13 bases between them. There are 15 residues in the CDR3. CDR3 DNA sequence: TGTGCCAGCAGGACCTTCGGGGCGAGCAATCAGCCCCAGCATTTT. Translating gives CASRTFGASNQPQHF.

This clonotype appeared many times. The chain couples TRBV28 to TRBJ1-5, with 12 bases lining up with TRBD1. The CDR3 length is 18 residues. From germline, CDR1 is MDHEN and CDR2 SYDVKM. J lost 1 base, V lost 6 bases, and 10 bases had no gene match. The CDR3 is CASRPSGTGGNSNQPQHF. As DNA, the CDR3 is TGTGCCAGCAGACCTTCCGGGACAGGGGGCAACAGCAATCAGCCCCAGCATTTT.